What follows is one TCR beta chain and its context. Its antigen remains unknown. These data originate in a study of OX40 agonist ivuxolimab in advanced cancers. About the study: Every 2 weeks, patients got intravenous ivuxolimab at one of six dose levels (0.01-10 mg/kg). Cancers in dose escalation were hepatocellular, melanoma, renal cell and head and neck.

Sequencing was performed with immunoSEQ multiplex PCR; in TCRdb, only in-frame clones are kept and a portion is missing. In the table there are about 81,000 clones, about 93% of which are singletons. Study-level points and caveats: In the expanded peripheral T cells, antigen specificity was never determined.

Germline V gives CDR1 SQVTM, CDR2 ANQGSEA. V lost 6 bases, J lost 7 bases, and 6 bases stayed unmatched. This CDR3 has 13 amino acids. The V call is TRBV29-1, the J call TRBJ2-1; 10 positions match TRBD1. The sequenced sample was CD4+ or CD8+ T cells sorted from blood, obtained in a trial of the OX40 agonist ivuxolimab. This clonotype originated in an adult with an advanced solid tumor such as melanoma, head and neck, liver or kidney cancer. CDR3 in amino acids: CSVPGQGWNEQFF. Written as DNA, the CDR3 is TGCAGCGTCCCGGGACAGGGGTGGAATGAGCAGTTCTTC.